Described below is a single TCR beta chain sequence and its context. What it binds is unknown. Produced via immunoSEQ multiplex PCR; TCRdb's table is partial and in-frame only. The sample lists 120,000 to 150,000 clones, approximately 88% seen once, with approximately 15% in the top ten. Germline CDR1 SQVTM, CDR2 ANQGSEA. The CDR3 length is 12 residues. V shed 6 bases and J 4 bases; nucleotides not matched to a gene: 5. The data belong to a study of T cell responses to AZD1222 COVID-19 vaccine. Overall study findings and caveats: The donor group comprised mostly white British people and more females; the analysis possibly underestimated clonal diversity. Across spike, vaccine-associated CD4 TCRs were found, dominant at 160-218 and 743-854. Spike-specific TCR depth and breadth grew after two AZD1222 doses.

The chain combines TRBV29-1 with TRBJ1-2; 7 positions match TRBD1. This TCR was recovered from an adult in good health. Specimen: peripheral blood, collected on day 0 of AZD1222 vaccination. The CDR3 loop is CSVLTGTYGYTF. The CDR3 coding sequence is TGCAGCGTCCTGACAGGGACCTATGGCTACACCTTC.